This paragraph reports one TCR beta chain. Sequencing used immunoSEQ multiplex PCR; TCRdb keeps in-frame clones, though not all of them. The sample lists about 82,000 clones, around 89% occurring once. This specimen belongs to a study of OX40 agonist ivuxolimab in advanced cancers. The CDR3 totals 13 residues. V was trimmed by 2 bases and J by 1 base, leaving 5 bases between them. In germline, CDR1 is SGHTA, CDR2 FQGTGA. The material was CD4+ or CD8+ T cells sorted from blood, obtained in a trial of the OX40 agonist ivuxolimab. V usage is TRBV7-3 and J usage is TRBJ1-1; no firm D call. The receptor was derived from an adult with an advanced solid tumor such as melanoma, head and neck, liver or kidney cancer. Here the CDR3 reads CASSLGQNTEAFF. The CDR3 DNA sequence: TGTGCCAGCAGCTTAGGCCAGAACACTGAAGCTTTCTTT.